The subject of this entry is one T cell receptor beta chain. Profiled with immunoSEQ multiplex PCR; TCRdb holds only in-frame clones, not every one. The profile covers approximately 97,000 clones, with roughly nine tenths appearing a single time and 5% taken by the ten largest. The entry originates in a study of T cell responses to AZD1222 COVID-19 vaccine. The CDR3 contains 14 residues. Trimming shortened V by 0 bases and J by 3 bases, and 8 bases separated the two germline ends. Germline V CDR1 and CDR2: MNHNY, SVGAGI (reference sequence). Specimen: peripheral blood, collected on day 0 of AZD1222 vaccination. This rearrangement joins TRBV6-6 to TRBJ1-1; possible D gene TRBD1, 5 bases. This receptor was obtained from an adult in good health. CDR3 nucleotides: TGTGCCAGCAGTTACTCGACCAGGGACACTGAAGCTTTCTTT. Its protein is CASSYSTRDTEAFF.